A selection of T cell receptor beta chains follows, all from one sample in a study of T cells in Graves' hyperthyroidism and ophthalmopathy. TCRdb re-derived calls from the multiplex PCR reads in MiXCR, one entry per CDR3 protein. The sample lists around 540,000 distinct CDR3 sequences, roughly a sixth seen once, with about 31% in the top ten. The sequencing sample was made of blood. Receptors originate from a woman in her 30s with Graves' ophthalmopathy. Both conserved end residues are part of each CDR3. Fields, in order: J gene, V gene, D gene, CDR3 length, clone size, CDR3 DNA, CDR3 protein. A D gene is named only where the DNA matches it firmly. Size tells how often a clone was seen (once, few, many) or the class of an expanded clone, and some rows leave it out.

J: TRBJ2-5; V: TRBV5-8; D: TRBD2; length: 16; size: -; DNA: TGTGCCAGCAGAAAGATAGCGGGAGGAGACCAAGAGACCCAGTACTTC; CDR3: CASRKIAGGDQETQYF
J: TRBJ2-6; V: TRBV6-1; D: -; length: 16; size: -; DNA: TGTGCCAGCAAAAAAAGACAAGTCTCTGGGGCCAACGTCCTGACTTTC; CDR3: CASKKRQVSGANVLTF
J: TRBJ2-3; V: TRBV9; D: -; length: 13; size: -; DNA: TGTGCCAGCCACAGGGATCCGACAGATACGCAGTATTTT; CDR3: CASHRDPTDTQYF
J: TRBJ2-3; V: TRBV11-2; D: -; length: 13; size: many; DNA: TGTGCCAGCAGCTTAGTCCCATGGGATACGCAGTATTTT; CDR3: CASSLVPWDTQYF
J: TRBJ2-1; V: TRBV12-3/TRBV12-4; D: -; length: 14; size: many; DNA: TGTGCCAGCAGTCCCATTCAGGGAAACAATGAGCAGTTCTTC; CDR3: CASSPIQGNNEQFF
J: TRBJ1-2; V: TRBV16; D: -; length: 16; size: few; DNA: TGTGCCAGCAGCCAATCGGGTCAGAGAGCTAACTATGGCTACACCTTC; CDR3: CASSQSGQRANYGYTF
J: TRBJ1-3; V: TRBV11-2; D: -; length: 16; size: many; DNA: TGTGCCAGCAGCTCCCCGTTCAGTAGCTCTGGAAACACCATATATTTT; CDR3: CASSSPFSSSGNTIYF
J: TRBJ2-1; V: TRBV11-2; D: TRBD2; length: 19; size: -; DNA: TGTGCCAGCAGCCTCGAACTAGCGGGGAGGGTGCCCCCTCGTAATGAGCAGTTCTTC; CDR3: CASSLELAGRVPPRNEQFF
J: TRBJ1-5; V: TRBV6-1; D: -; length: 15; size: -; DNA: TGTGCCAGCAGTGAAGCGTCGGGGAACGATCAGCCCCAGCATTTT; CDR3: CASSEASGNDQPQHF
J: TRBJ2-3; V: TRBV13; D: TRBD1; length: 14; size: few; DNA: TGTGCCAGCGGCAGACAGGGGGAGACAGATACGCAGTATTTT; CDR3: CASGRQGETDTQYF
J: TRBJ2-2; V: TRBV9; D: -; length: 14; size: once; DNA: TGTGCCAGCAGCGCGGGACTCCCAGGCGGGGAGCTGTTTTTT; CDR3: CASSAGLPGGELFF
J: TRBJ1-1; V: TRBV5-8; D: -; length: 14; size: -; DNA: TGTGCCAGCAGCTTGATTGGCCCGAACACTGAAGCTTTCTTT; CDR3: CASSLIGPNTEAFF
J: TRBJ1-1; V: TRBV20-1; D: TRBD1; length: 13; size: many; DNA: TGCAGTGGCCAACAGGGGGCGAACACTGAAGCTTTCTTT; CDR3: CSGQQGANTEAFF
J: TRBJ2-3; V: TRBV27; D: -; length: 14; size: -; DNA: TGTGCCAGCAGTTTGGACTCCACAACGGATACGCAGTATTTT; CDR3: CASSLDSTTDTQYF
J: TRBJ1-6; V: TRBV6-2/TRBV6-3; D: -; length: 15; size: -; DNA: TGTGCCAGCAGTTACGGGATGGCAGTCGGATCACCCCTCCACTTT; CDR3: CASSYGMAVGSPLHF
J: TRBJ2-6; V: TRBV11-1; D: TRBD1; length: 18; size: few; DNA: TGTGCCAGCAGCTTTTTCCGGACAGGGGGCTCTGGGGCCAACGTCCTGACTTTC; CDR3: CASSFFRTGGSGANVLTF
J: TRBJ2-7; V: TRBV5-1; D: TRBD2; length: 14; size: -; DNA: TGCGCCAGCAGCCCGGGGACTAGCGGGAGATGGCAGTACTTC; CDR3: CASSPGTSGRWQYF
J: TRBJ2-1; V: TRBV30; D: -; length: 12; size: many; DNA: TGTGCCTGGAGTTCTGGGGGACCCACACGGTTCTTC; CDR3: CAWSSGGPTRFF
J: TRBJ2-7; V: TRBV5-1; D: TRBD2; length: 14; size: many; DNA: TGCGCCAGCCGCCTAGCGGCAAGCTCCTACGAGCAGTACTTC; CDR3: CASRLAASSYEQYF
J: TRBJ2-3; V: TRBV5-1; D: -; length: 15; size: -; DNA: TGCGCCAGCAGCTCCCCTATTCCCCACACAGATACGCAGTATTTT; CDR3: CASSSPIPHTDTQYF
J: TRBJ2-1; V: TRBV5-8; D: TRBD2; length: 19; size: few; DNA: TGTGCCAGCAGCTTTTTCTTGGCTAGCGGGAGAAGTTCCTACAATGAGCAGTTCTTC; CDR3: CASSFFLASGRSSYNEQFF
J: TRBJ2-7; V: TRBV11-2; D: -; length: 13; size: many; DNA: TGTGCCAGCAGCTTAAGTCAGACCTACGAGCAGTACTTC; CDR3: CASSLSQTYEQYF
J: TRBJ2-1; V: TRBV9; D: TRBD2; length: 14; size: few; DNA: TGTGCCAGCAGCGTGGCGACTAGCGGCGATGAGCAGTTCTTC; CDR3: CASSVATSGDEQFF
J: TRBJ1-5; V: TRBV28; D: -; length: 18; size: few; DNA: TGTGCCAGCAGTTTAGTCACCGACAGGCTTCTGCACTATCAGCCCCAGCATTTT; CDR3: CASSLVTDRLLHYQPQHF
J: TRBJ2-1; V: TRBV7-9; D: TRBD2; length: 15; size: many; DNA: TGTGCCAGCAGCTCACAGCGGGAGACCCGCAATGAGCAGTTCTTC; CDR3: CASSSQRETRNEQFF
J: TRBJ2-5; V: TRBV12-3/TRBV12-4; D: -; length: 14; size: few; DNA: TGTGCCAGCAGCCGGCCGGGACACCGGGAGACCCAGTACTTC; CDR3: CASSRPGHRETQYF
J: TRBJ2-3; V: TRBV5-1; D: TRBD1; length: 15; size: many; DNA: TGTGCCAGCAGCCTTCGGACAGGGGGTACAGATACGCAGTATTTT; CDR3: CASSLRTGGTDTQYF